This T cell receptor (beta chain) appears in the sequencing data of a study of blood T cell repertoires in COVID-19. On the study more broadly: Donors in the United States, Italy and Spain gave samples during acute or convalescent COVID-19. T cells, B-cell-depleted T cells, or PBMCs provided the cDNA or gDNA that served as material.

How the authors handled the data: Amplified reference gene primers provided the basis for estimating nucleated cell counts. The assay was immunoSEQ multiplex PCR, and TCRdb's table has in-frame clones only and misses some. V and J calls and clone size are given by that table; D and trimming were obtained from the DNA. The table lists hundreds of thousands of clones, roughly nine tenths of them singletons. Researchers sorted participants into cohorts using their self-reported clinical history. Germline V lookup: CDR1 SGHVS, CDR2 FNYEAQ. CDR3 size: 14 residues. With 5 bases clipped from V and 7 bases from J, the junction kept 7 bases outside the gene matches.

The sequence was obtained from a woman between 45 and 60 years old in a cohort exposed to, infected with or recovered from COVID-19 (not recorded which). Source material: PBMCs or T cells enriched from blood (not recorded which). The rearrangement joins TRBV7-6 to TRBJ2-1; 8 nucleotides match TRBD2. The CDR3 reads CASSPGRGGNEQFF. CDR3 coding DNA: TGTGCCAGCAGCCCCGGGAGGGGGGGGAATGAGCAGTTCTTC. The full variable domain, its missing parts supplied by reference TRBV7-6 and TRBJ2-1, is GAGVSQSPRYKVTKRGQDVALRCDPISGHVSLYWYRQALGQGPEFLTYFNYEAQQDKSGLPNDRFSAERPEGSISTLTIQRTEQRDSAMYRCASSPGRGGNEQFFGPGTRLTVL.